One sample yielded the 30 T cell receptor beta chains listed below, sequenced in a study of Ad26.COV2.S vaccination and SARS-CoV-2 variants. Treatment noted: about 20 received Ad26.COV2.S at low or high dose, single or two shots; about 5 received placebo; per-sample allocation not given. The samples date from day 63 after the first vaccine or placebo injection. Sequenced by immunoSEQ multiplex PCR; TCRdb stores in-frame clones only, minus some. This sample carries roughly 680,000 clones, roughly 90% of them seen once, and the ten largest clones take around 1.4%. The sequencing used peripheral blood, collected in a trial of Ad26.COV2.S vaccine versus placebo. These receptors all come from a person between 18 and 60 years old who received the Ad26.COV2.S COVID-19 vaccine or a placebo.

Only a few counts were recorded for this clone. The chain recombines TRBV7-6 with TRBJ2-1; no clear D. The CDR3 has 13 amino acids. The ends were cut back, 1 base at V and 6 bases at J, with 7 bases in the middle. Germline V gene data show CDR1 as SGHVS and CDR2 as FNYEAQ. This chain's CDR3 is CASSLGTLNEQFF. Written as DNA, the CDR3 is TGTGCCAGCAGCTTAGGCACTCTCAATGAGCAGTTCTTC.

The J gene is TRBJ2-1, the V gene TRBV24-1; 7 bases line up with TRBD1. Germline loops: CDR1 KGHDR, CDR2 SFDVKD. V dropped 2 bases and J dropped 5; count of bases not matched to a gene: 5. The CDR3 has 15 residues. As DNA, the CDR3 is TGTGCCACCAGTGATTACCGGGACAGCGACAATGAGCAGTTCTTC. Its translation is CATSDYRDSDNEQFF.

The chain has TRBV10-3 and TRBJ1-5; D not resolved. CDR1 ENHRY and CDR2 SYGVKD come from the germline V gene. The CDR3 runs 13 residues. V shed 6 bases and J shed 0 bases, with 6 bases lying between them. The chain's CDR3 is CAISANSNQPQHF. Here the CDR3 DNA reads TGTGCCATCAGCGCGAATAGCAATCAGCCCCAGCATTTT.

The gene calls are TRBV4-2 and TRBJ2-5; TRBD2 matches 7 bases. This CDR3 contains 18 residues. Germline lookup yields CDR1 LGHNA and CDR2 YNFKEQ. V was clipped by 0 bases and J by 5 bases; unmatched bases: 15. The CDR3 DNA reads TGTGCCAGCAGCCAAGATTTGAGGGGAGGGCCGAAGGGGGAGACCCAGTACTTC. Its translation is CASSQDLRGGPKGETQYF.

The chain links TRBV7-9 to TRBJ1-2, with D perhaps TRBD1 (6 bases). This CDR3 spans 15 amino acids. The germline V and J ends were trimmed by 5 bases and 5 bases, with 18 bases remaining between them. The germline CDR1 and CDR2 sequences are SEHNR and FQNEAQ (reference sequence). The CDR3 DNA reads TGTGCCAGCAGCCTATCGGGACAAGTCGGGTATGGCTACACCTTC. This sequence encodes CASSLSGQVGYGYTF.

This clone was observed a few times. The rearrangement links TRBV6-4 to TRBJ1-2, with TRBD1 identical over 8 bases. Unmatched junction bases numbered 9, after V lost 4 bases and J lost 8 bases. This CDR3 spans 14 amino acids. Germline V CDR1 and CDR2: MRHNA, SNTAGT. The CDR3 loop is CASSGGQGAGGYTF. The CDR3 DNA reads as TGTGCCAGCAGTGGGGGGCAGGGGGCCGGCGGCTACACCTTC.

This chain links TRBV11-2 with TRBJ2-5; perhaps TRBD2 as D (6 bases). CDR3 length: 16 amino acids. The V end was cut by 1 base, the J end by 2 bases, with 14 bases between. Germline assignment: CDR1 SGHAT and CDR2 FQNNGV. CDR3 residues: CASSLVPGDGQETQYF. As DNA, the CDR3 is TGTGCCAGCAGCTTAGTACCGGGAGATGGGCAAGAGACCCAGTACTTC.

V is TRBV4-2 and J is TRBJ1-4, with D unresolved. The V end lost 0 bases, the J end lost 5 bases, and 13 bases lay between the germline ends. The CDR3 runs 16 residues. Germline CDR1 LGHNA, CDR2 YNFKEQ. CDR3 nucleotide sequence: TGTGCCAGCAGCCAAGAAGGAGGCAGAGTGAATGAAAAACTGTTTTTT. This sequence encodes CASSQEGGRVNEKLFF.

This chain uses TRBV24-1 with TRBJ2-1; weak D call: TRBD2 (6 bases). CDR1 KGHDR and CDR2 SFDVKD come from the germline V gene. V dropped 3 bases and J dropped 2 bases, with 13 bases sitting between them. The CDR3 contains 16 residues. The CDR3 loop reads CATSDLQGLPYNEQFF. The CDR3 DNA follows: TGTGCCACCAGTGATCTCCAGGGACTCCCCTACAATGAGCAGTTCTTC.

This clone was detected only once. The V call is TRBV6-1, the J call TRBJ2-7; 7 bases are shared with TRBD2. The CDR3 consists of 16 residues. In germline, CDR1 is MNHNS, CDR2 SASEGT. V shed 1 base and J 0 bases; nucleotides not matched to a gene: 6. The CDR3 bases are TGTGCCAGCAGTGAAGACCGGGACTATTTCTCCTACGAGCAGTACTTC. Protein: CASSEDRDYFSYEQYF.

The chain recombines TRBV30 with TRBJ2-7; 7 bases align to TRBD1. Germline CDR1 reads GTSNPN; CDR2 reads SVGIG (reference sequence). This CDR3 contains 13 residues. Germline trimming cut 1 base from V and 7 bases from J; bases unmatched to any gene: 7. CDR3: CAWSAGQAREQYF. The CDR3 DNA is TGTGCCTGGAGTGCCGGACAGGCCAGGGAGCAGTACTTC.

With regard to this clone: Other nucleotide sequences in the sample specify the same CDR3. CDR3 sequence: CASSLSGRDTDTQYF. The CDR3 DNA reads TGCGCCAGCAGCTTAAGCGGGAGGGACACAGATACGCAGTATTTT. This chain connects TRBV5-1 to TRBJ2-3, with 10 bases matching TRBD2. CDR1 is SGHRS, CDR2 YFSETQ, per germline. The CDR3 consists of 15 residues. V dropped 2 bases and J dropped 2; count of bases not matched to a gene: 2.

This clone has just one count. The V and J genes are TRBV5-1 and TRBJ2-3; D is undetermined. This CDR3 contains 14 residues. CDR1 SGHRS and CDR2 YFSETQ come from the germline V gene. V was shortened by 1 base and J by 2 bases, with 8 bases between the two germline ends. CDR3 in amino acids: CASSLSRPTDTQYF. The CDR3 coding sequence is TGCGCCAGCAGCTTGAGCCGGCCCACAGATACGCAGTATTTT.

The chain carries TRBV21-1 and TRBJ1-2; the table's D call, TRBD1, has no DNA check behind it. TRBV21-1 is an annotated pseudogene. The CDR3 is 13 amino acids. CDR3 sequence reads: CASSLDRVKGYTF. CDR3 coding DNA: TGTGCCAGCAGCCTGGACAGGGTAAAGGGCTACACCTTC.

CDR3 sequence reads: CASSQAGTGSGYTF. DNA for the CDR3: TGTGCCAGCAGCCAAGCCGGGACAGGGAGCGGCTACACCTTC. The chain employs TRBV14 and TRBJ1-2; 9 bases map to TRBD1. The germline V gene encodes CDR1 SGHDN and CDR2 FVKESK. This CDR3 contains 14 residues. V was clipped by 1 base and J by 8 bases; unmatched bases: 5.

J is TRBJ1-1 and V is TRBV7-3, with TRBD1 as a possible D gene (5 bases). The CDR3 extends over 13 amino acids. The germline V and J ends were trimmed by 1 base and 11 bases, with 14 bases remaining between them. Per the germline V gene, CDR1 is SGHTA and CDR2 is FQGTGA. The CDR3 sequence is CASSLNRQGEAFF. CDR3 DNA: TGTGCCAGCAGCTTAAATCGGCAGGGCGAGGCTTTCTTT.

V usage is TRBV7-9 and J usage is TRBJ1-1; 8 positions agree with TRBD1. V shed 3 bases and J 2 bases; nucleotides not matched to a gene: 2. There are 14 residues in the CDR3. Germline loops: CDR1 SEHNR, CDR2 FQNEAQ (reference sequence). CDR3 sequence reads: CASSFGQGNTEAFF. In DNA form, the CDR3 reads TGTGCCAGCAGCTTTGGACAGGGAAACACTGAAGCTTTCTTT.

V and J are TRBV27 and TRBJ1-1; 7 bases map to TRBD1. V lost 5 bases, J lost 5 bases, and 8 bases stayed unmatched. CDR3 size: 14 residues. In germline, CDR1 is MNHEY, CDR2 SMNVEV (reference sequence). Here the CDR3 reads CASSPDRVWTEAFF. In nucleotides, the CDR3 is TGTGCCAGCAGTCCCGACAGGGTTTGGACTGAAGCTTTCTTT.

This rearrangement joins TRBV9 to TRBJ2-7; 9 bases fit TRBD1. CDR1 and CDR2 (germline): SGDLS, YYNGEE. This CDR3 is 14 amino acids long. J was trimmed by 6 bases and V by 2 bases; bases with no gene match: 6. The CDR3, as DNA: TGTGCCAGCAGCGTGGGACAGGGTCTGGGCGAGCAGTACTTC. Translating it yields CASSVGQGLGEQYF.

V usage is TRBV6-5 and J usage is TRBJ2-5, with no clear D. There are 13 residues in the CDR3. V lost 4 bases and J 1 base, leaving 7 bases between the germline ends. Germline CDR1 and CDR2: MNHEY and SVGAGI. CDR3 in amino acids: CASSLLSQETQYF. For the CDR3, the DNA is TGTGCCAGCAGTTTATTGAGCCAAGAGACCCAGTACTTC.

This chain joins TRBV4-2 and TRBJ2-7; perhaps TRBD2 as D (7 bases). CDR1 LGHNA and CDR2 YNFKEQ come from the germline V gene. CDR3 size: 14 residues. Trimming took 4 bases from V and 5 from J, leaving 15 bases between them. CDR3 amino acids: CASSPGGWDDEQYF. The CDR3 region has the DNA TGTGCCAGCAGCCCGGGGGGCTGGGATGACGAGCAGTACTTC.

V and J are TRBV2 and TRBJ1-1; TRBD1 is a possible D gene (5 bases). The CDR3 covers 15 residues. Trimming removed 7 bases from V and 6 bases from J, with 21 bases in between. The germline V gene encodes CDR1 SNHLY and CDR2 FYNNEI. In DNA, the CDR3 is TGTGCCAGCACCTTTCTCGGGGCCCTGGGGCCTGAAGCTTTCTTT. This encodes CASTFLGALGPEAFF.

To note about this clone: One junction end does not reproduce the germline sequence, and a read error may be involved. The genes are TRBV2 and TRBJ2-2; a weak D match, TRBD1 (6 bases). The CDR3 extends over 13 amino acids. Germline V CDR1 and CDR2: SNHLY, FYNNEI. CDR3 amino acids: CASNRDKGKEQFF. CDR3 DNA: TGTGCCAGTAACCGGGACAAGGGAAAGGAGCAGTTTTTT.

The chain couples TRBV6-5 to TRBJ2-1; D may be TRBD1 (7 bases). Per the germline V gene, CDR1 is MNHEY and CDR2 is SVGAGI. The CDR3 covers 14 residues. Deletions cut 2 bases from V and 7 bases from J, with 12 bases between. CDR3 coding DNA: TGTGCCAGCAGTTACCCAGGGGGGACGAATGAGCAGTTCTTC. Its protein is CASSYPGGTNEQFF.

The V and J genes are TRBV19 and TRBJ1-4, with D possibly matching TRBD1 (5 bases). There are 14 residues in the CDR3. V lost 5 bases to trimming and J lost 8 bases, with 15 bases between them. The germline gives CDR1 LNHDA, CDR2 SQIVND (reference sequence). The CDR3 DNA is TGTGCCAGTAGTCCAGGGTGGGGACCCGAAAAACTGTTTTTT. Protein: CASSPGWGPEKLFF.

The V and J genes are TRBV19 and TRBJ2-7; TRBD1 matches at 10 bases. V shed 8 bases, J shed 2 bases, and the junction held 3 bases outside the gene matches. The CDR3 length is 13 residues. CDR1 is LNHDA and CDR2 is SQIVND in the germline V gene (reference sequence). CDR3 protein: CASRDRGPYEQYF. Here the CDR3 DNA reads TGTGCCAGTCGGGACAGGGGCCCCTACGAGCAGTACTTC.

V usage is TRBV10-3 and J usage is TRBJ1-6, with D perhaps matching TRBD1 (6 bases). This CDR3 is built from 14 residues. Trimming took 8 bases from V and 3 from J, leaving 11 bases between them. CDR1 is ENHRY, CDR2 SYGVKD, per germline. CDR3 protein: CAIGRGNYNSPLHF. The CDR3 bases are TGTGCCATCGGTAGGGGGAACTATAATTCACCCCTCCACTTT.

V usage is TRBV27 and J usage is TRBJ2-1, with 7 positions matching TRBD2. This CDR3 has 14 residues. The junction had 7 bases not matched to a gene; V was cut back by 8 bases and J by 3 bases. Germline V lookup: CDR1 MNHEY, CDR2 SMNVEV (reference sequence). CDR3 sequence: CASGSGGSYNEQFF. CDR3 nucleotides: TGTGCCAGCGGGTCAGGCGGGAGCTACAATGAGCAGTTCTTC.

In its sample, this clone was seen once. The DNA of the CDR3 is TGCAGCGTTGAAGGCCAGGGGGGGAGAGAGCAGTACTTC. Protein: CSVEGQGGREQYF. V usage is TRBV29-1 and J usage is TRBJ2-7, with D perhaps TRBD1 or TRBD2 (7 bases each). The CDR3 has 13 amino acids. V lost 1 base and J lost 7, with 14 bases in between. Germline CDR1 is SQVTM and CDR2 is ANQGSEA.

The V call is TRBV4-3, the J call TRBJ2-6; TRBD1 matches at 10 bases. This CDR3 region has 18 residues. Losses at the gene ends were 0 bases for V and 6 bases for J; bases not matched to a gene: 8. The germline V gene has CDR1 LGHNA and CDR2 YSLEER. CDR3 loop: CASSQEWDRGLEANVLTF. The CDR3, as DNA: TGCGCCAGCAGCCAAGAATGGGACAGGGGCCTAGAGGCCAACGTCCTGACTTTC.